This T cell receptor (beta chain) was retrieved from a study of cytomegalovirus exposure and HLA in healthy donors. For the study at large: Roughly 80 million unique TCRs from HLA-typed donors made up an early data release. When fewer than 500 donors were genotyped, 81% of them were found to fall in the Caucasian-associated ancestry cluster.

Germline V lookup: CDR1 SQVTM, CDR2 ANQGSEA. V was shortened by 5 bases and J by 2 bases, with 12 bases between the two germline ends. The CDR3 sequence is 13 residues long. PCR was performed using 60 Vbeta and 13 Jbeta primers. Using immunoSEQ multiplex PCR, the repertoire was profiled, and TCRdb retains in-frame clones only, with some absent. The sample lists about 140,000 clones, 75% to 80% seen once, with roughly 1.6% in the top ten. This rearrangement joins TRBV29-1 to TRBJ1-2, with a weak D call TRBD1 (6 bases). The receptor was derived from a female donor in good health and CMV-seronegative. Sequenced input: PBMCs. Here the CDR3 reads CSVLPTGNYGYTF. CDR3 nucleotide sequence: TGCAGCGTTCTCCCGACAGGAAACTATGGCTACACCTTC.